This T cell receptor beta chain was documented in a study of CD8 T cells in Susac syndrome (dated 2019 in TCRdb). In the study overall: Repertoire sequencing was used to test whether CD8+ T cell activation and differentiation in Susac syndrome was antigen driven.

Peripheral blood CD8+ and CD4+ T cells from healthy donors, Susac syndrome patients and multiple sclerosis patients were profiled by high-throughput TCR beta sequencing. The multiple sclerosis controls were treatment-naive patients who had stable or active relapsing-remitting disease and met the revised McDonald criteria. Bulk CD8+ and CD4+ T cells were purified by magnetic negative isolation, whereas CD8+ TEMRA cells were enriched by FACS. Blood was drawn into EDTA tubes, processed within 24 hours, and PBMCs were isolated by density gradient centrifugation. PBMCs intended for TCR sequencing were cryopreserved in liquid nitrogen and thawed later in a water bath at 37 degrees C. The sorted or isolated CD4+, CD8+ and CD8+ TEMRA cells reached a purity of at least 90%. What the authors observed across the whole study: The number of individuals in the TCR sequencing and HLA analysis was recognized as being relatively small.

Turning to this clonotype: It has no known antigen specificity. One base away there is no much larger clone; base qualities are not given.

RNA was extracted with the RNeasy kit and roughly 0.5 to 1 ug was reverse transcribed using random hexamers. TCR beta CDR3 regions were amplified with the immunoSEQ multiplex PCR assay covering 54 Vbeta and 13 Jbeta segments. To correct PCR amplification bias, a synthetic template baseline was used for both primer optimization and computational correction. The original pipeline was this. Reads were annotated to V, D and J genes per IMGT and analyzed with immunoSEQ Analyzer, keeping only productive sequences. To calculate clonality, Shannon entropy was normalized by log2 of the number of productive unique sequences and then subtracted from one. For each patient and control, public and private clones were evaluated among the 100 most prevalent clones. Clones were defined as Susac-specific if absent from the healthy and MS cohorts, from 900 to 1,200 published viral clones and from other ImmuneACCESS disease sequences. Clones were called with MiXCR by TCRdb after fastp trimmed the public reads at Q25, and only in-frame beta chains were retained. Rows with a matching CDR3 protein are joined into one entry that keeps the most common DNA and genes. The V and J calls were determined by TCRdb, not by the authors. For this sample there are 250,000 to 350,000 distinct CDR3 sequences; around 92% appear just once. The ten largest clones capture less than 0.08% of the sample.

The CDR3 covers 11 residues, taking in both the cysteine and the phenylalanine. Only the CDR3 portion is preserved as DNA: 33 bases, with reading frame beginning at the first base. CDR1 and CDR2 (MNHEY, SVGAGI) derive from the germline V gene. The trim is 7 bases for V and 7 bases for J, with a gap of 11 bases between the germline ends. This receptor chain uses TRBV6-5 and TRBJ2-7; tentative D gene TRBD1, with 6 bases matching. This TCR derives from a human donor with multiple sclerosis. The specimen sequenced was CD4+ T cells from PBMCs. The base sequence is TGTGCCAGCACTACAGGGACGGAGCAGTACTTC. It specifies CASTTGTEQYF.